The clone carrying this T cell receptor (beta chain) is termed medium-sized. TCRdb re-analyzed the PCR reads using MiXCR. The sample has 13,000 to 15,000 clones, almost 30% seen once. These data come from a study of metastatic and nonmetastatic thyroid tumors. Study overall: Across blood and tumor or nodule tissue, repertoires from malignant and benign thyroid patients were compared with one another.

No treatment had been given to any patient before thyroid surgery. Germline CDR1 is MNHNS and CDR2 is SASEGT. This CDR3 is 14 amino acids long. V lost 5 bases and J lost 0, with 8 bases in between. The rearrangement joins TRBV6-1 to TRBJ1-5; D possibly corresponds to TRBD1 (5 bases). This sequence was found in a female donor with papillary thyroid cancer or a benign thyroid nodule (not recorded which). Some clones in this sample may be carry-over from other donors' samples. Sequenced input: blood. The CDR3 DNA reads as TGTGCCAGCAGTTTACAGGTTAGCAATCAGCCCCAGCATTTT. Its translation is CASSLQVSNQPQHF.